This T cell receptor (beta chain) was recorded in a study of cytomegalovirus exposure and HLA in healthy donors. General study findings and limits: Previously analyzed data showed that most TCR beta V segments were productive at a frequency of about 87% or about 30%. Later analysis found that TCR beta chains associated with HLA were more clonally expanded than other, equally common chains. Later analysis identified around 15,000 TCR beta sequences associated with HLA alleles, using a false discovery rate threshold of 0.05.

Researchers ran the PCR with 60 Vbeta and 13 Jbeta primers. Assay: immunoSEQ multiplex PCR; the TCRdb copy retains only in-frame clones and omits some. The table lists approximately 170,000 clones, 75% to 85% of them singletons. As to this clone: Its specificity is not known.

Trimming removed 2 bases at V and 6 bases at J, with 13 bases between. The CDR3 is 14 amino acids. The germline V gene encodes CDR1 SGHTA and CDR2 FQGNSA. This receptor was obtained from a woman in her forties or fifties in good health and CMV-seronegative. The sequenced material came from PBMCs. This rearrangement joins TRBV7-2 to TRBJ2-5; possible D gene TRBD2, 5 bases. The CDR3 is CASSLTRLEQTQYF. The DNA of the CDR3 is TGTGCCAGCAGCTTAACTAGGTTGGAACAGACCCAGTACTTC.